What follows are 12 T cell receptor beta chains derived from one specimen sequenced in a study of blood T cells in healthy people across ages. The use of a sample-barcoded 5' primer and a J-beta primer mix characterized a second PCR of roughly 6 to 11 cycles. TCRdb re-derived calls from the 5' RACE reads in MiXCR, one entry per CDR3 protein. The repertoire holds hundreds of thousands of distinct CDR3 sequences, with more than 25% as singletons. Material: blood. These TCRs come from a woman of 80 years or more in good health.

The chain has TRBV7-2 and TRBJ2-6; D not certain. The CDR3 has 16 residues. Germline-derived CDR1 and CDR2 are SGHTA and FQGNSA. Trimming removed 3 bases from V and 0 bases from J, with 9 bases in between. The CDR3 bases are TGTGCCAGCAGCTTGACACCTGGCTCTGGGGCCAACGTCCTGACTTTC. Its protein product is CASSLTPGSGANVLTF.

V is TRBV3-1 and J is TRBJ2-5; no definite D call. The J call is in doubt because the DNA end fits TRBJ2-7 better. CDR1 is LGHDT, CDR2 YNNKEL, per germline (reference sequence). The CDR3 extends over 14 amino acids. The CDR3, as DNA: TGTGCCAGCAGCCCTTCACCGTTCGGCTACGAGCAGTACTTC. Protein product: CASSPSPFGYEQYF.

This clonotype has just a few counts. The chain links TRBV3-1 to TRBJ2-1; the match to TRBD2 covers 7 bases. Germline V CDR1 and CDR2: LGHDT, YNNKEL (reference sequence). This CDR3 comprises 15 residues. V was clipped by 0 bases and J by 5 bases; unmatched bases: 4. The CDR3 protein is CASSQDASGHNEQFF. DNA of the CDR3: TGTGCCAGCAGCCAAGACGCTAGCGGACACAATGAGCAGTTCTTC.

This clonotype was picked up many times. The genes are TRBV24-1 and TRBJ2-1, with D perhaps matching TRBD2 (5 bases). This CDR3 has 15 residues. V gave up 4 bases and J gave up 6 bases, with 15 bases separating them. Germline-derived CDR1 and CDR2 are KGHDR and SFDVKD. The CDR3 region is CATSDPSGLFNEQFF. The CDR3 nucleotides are TGTGCCACCAGTGACCCCTCAGGACTCTTCAATGAGCAGTTCTTC.

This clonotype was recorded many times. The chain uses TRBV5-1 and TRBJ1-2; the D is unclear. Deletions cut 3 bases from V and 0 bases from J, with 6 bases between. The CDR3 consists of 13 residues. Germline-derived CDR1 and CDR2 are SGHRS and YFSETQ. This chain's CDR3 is CASSWTTNYGYTF. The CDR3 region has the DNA TGCGCCAGCAGCTGGACTACTAACTATGGCTACACCTTC. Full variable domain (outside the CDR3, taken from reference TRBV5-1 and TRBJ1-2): KAGVTQTPRYLIKTRGQQVTLSCSPISGHRSVSWYQQTPGQGLQFLFEYFSETQRNKGNFPGRFSGRQFSNSRSEMNVSTLELGDSALYLCASSWTTNYGYTFGSGTRLTVV.

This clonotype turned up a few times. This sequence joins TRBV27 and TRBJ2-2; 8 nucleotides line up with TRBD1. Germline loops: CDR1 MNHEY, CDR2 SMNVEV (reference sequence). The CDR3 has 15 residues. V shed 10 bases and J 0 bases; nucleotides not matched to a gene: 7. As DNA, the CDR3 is TGTGCCACCGCCCGGACAGGGACGAACACCGGGGAGCTGTTTTTT. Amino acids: CATARTGTNTGELFF.

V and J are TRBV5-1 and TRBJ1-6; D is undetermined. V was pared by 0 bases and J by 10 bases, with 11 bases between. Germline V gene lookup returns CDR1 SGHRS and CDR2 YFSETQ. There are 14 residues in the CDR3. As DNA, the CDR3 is TGCGCCAGCAGCTTGGATAGGTTGGGCTCACCCCTCCACTTT. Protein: CASSLDRLGSPLHF.

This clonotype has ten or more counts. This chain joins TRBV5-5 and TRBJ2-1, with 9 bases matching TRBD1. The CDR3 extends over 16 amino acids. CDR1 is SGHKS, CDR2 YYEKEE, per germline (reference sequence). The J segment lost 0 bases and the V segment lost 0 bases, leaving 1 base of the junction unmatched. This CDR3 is CASSLETGGSYNEQFF. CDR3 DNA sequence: TGTGCCAGCAGCTTGGAGACAGGGGGCTCCTACAATGAGCAGTTCTTC.

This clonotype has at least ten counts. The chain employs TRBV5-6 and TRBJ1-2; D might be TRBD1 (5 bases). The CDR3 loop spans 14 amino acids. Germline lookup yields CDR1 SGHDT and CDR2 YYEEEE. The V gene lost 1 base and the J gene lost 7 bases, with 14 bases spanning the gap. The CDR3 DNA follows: TGTGCCAGCAGCTTGATAGGGGAGCAGAGTGGCTACACCTTC. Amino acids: CASSLIGEQSGYTF.

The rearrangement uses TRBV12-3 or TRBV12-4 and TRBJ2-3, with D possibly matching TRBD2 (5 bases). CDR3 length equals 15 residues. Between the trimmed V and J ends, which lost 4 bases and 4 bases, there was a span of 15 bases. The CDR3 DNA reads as TGTGCCAGCAGTTCTGCGAGGGTCCGAGCAGATACGCAGTATTTT. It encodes CASSSARVRADTQYF.

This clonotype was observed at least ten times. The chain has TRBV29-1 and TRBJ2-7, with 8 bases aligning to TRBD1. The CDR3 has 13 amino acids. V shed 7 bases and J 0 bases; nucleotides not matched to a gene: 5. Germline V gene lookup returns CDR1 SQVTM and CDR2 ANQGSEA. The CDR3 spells CSAGGTFSYEQYF. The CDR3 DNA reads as TGCAGCGCAGGGGGCACTTTCTCCTACGAGCAGTACTTC.

CDR3 coding DNA: TGTGCCAGCAGCTTAGCGCGGCAGGGGGCGTACTATGGCTACACCTTC. Translating gives CASSLARQGAYYGYTF. J is TRBJ1-2 and V is TRBV7-9; 8 bases line up with TRBD1. The germline V gene encodes CDR1 SEHNR and CDR2 FQNEAQ (reference sequence). The J segment lost 3 bases and the V segment lost 0 bases, leaving 6 bases of the junction unmatched. The CDR3 length is 16 residues. The full variable domain, its missing parts supplied by reference TRBV7-9 and TRBJ1-2, is DTGVSQNPRHKITKRGQNVTFRCDPISEHNRLYWYRQTLGQGPEFLTYFQNEAQLEKSRLLSDRFSAERPKGSFSTLEIQRTEQGDSAMYLCASSLARQGAYYGYTFGSGTRLTVV.